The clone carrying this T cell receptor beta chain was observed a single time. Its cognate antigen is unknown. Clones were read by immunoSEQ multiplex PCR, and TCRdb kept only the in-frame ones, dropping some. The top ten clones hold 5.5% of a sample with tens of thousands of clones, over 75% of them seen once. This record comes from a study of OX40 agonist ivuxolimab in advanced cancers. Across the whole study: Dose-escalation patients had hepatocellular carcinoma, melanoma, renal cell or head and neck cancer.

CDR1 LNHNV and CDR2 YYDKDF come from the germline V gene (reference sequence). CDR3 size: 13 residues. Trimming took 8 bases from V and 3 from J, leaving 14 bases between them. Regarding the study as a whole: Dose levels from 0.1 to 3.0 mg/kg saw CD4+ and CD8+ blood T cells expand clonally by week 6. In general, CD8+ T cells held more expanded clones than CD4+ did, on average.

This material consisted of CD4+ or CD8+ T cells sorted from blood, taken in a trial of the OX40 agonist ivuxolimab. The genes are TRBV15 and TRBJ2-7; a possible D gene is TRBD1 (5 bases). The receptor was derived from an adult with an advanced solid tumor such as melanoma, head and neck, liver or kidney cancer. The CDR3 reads CATLTDSYYEQYF. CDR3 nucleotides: TGTGCCACCCTGACAGATTCGTACTACGAGCAGTACTTC.